This TCR beta chain was recorded in a study of blood T cell repertoires in COVID-19 (dated by TCRdb to about 2020). In terms of the full investigation: Collaborator samples came from the United States, Italy and Spain and covered acute and convalescent phases of COVID-19. The samples were drawn from two sources: the first 160 participants of the ongoing ImmuneRACE study, and 1,254 subjects contributed by 6 global collaborators. The prospective study material was composed of cDNA or gDNA derived from T cells, B-cell-depleted T cells, or PBMCs. The repertoires were released in a freely available public database meant as a resource for research on the immune response to SARS-CoV-2. Where HLA class I and class II types were available, the types were taken from metadata supplied by the sample provider, not from assay-based typing. Sample metadata almost always included a de-identified subject ID, COVID-19 status, age in years and sex. The dataset comprised deeply sampled blood TCRbeta repertoires from subjects exposed to, actively infected with, or recovered from COVID-19.

Overall results and qualifications from the work: How much clinical and demographic metadata was included differed by source and by participant, and the metadata was provided uncurated.

CDR1 and CDR2 (SGHRS, YFSETQ) derive from the germline V gene. The CDR3 has 17 amino acids, counting the end cysteine and phenylalanine. Solely the CDR3 DNA is kept, with 51 bases framed from the first base. The V end gives up 2 bases and the J end 0 bases, leaving 8 bases in the junction not matched to a gene. TCRbeta CDR3 regions were amplified from genomic DNA by means of the immunoSEQ Assay, a bias-controlled multiplex PCR. Processing in the source paper ran as follows. Nucleated cell counts per sample were estimated from amplification of reference gene primers within the assay. Sequence reads were collapsed and filtered to measure the absolute abundance of every unique TCRbeta CDR3 rearrangement. For each sample, productive Simpson clonality was calculated as the square root of Simpson's diversity index over productive rearrangements. Here the immuneACCESS table is served through TCRdb, limited to in-frame sequences with V and J called. Missing clones are a known gap in these copies; in checked studies unresolved V genes cover under half, and the rest lacks a known reason. V, J and clone size derive from that table, while D and trimming were established from the DNA sequence. This sample gives more than 250,000 clones in total; approximately 86% of them show up just once. Under 3% of the sample is held by the ten biggest clonotypes.

Concerning this clone: Its antigen target is currently unknown. Qualities for individual bases were not recorded, and no much larger clone is one base off.

Participants in the prospective study were enrolled through a virtual design, were aged about 18 to 90 years, and lived in about 25 United States geographic areas. In the prospective study, participants were assigned to cohorts based on the clinical history participants reported in a screening survey and a study questionnaire. For ImmuneRACE Cohort 3, a participant was defined as recovered based on two consecutive negative NP/OP PCR tests, clearance by a healthcare professional, or resolution of symptoms. In the prospective study, whole blood, serum and a nasopharyngeal or oropharyngeal swab were collected from each participant by mobile phlebotomists. Participants in the prospective study had the option to provide additional blood draws and questionnaires over an approximately 2-month period. Blood samples from the prospective study were shipped frozen or at room temperature prior to DNA extraction.

Rearrangement joined TRBV5-1 to TRBJ2-1; 7 junctional bases match TRBD2. The source material was PBMCs or T cells enriched from blood (not recorded which). The sequence was obtained from a woman in her late teens or twenties who had recovered from COVID-19. The CDR3 has the sequence CASSFRSGASSYNEQFF. The DNA is as follows: TGCGCCAGCAGCTTCCGAAGCGGGGCGAGCTCCTACAATGAGCAGTTCTTC.